Here is one T cell receptor beta chain with its context. Generated by immunoSEQ multiplex PCR, the TCRdb table keeps only in-frame clones and is missing some. The data hold about 37,000 clones, with 80% to 95% observed a single time. These data come from a study of OX40 agonist ivuxolimab in advanced cancers. Across the whole study: Cohort: 75% to 90% men, mean age about 60, aged about 20 to 90. Anti-PD-1, anti-PD-L1 or anti-CTLA-4 therapy given earlier was allowed, and 40% had some. Two cutaneous melanoma patients and one hepatocellular carcinoma patient, three in all, had partial responses.

Autoimmune disease history or systemic immunosuppression led to patient exclusion. Germline CDR1 reads SGHKS; CDR2 reads YYEKEE (reference sequence). The CDR3 length is 15 residues. V lost 4 bases, J lost 7 bases, and 18 bases lay in between. The sample consisted of CD4+ or CD8+ T cells sorted from blood, taken in a trial of the OX40 agonist ivuxolimab. V gene TRBV5-5 combines with J gene TRBJ2-1, with D perhaps TRBD2 (5 bases). This TCR came from an adult with an advanced solid tumor such as melanoma, head and neck, liver or kidney cancer. Here the CDR3 reads CASSQDGNRLNEQFF. DNA for the CDR3: TGTGCCAGCAGCCAAGATGGGAACAGACTAAATGAGCAGTTCTTC. The full variable domain, its missing parts supplied by reference TRBV5-5 and TRBJ2-1, is DAGVTQSPTHLIKTRGQQVTLRCSPISGHKSVSWYQQVLGQGPQFIFQYYEKEERGRGNFPDRFSARQFPNYSSELNVNALLLGDSALYLCASSQDGNRLNEQFFGPGTRLTVL.